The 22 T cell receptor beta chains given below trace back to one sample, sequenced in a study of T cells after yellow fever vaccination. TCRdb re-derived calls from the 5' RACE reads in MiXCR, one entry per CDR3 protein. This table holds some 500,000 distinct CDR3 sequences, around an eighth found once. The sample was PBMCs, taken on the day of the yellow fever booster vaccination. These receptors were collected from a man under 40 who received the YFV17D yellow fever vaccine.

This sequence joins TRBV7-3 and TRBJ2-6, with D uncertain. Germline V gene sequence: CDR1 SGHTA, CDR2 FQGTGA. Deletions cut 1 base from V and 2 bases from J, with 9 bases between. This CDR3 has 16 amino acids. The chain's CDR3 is CASSLIPSAGANVLTF. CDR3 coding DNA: TGTGCCAGCAGCTTAATACCGAGTGCTGGGGCCAACGTCCTGACTTTC.

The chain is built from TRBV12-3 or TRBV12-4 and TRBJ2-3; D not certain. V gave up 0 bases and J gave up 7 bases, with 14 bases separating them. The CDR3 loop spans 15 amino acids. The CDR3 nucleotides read TGTGCCAGCAGTTTAGCCGGACCCCGTACCCATACGCAGTATTTT. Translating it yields CASSLAGPRTHTQYF.

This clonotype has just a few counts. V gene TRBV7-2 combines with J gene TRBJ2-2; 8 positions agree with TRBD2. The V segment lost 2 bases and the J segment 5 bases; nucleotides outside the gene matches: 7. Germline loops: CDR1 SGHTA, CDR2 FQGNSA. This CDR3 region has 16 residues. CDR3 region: CASSLNGRAVTGELFF. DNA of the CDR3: TGTGCCAGCAGCTTAAACGGGAGGGCCGTGACCGGGGAGCTGTTTTTT. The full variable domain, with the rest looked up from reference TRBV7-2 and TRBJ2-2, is GAGVSQSPSNKVTEKGKDVELRCDPISGHTALYWYRQSLGQGLEFLIYFQGNSAPDKSGLPSDRFSAERTGGSVSTLTIQRTQQEDSAVYLCASSLNGRAVTGELFFGEGSRLTVL.

CDR3 sequence (DNA): TGTGCCAGTAGGGTAGGGAGCTCCTACAATGAGCAGTTCTTC. This gives the protein CASRVGSSYNEQFF. The chain combines TRBV19 with TRBJ2-1, with a weak D call TRBD2 (5 bases). Trimming pared 6 bases from V and 0 bases from J, leaving 9 bases between. Germline CDR1 reads LNHDA; CDR2 reads SQIVND (reference sequence). The CDR3 loop spans 14 amino acids.

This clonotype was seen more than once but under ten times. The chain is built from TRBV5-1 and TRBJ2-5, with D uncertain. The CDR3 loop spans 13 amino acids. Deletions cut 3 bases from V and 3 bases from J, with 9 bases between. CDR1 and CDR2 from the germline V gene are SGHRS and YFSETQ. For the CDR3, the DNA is TGCGCCAGCAGCTCCCAGGACGAAGAGACCCAGTACTTC. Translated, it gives CASSSQDEETQYF.

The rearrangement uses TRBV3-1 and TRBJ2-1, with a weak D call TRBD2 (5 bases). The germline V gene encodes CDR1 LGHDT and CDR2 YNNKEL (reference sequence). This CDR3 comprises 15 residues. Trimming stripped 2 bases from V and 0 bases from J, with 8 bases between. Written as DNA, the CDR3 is TGTGCCAGCAGCCAAATTGGGAGCTCCTACAATGAGCAGTTCTTC. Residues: CASSQIGSSYNEQFF.

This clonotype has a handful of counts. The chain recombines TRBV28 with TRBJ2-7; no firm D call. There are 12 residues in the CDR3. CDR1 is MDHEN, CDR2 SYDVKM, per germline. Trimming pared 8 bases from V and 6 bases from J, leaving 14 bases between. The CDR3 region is CASGLPPREQYF. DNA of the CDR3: TGTGCCAGCGGCTTACCCCCTCGCGAGCAGTACTTC.

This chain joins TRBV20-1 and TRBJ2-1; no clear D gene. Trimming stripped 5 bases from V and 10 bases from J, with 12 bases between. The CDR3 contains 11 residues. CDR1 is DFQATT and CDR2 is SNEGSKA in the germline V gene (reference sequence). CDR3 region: CSAVLRNEQFF. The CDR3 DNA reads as TGCAGTGCTGTCTTGAGGAACGAGCAGTTCTTC.

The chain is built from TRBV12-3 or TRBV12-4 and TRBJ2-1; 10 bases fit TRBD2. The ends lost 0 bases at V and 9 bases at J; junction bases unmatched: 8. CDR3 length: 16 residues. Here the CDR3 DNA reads TGTGCCAGCAGTTTAGCGTCTAGCGGGAGATATGTTGAGCAGTTCTTC. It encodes CASSLASSGRYVEQFF.

CDR3 residues: CASSHRGSYNEQFF. The CDR3 DNA is TGTGCCAGCAGCCATCGGGGGTCGTACAATGAGCAGTTCTTC. V gene TRBV3-1 combines with J gene TRBJ2-1, with D possibly being TRBD2 (6 bases). This CDR3 has 14 amino acids. Trimming removed 3 bases at V and 4 bases at J, with 10 bases between. The germline gives CDR1 LGHDT, CDR2 YNNKEL (reference sequence).

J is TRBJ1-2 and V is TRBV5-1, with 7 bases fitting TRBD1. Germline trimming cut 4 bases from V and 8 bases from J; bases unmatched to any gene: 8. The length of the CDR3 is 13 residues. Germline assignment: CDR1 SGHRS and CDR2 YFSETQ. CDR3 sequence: CASSRGQAAGYTF. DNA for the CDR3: TGCGCCAGCAGCCGAGGACAGGCGGCCGGCTACACCTTC. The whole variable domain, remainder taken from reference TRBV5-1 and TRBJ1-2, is KAGVTQTPRYLIKTRGQQVTLSCSPISGHRSVSWYQQTPGQGLQFLFEYFSETQRNKGNFPGRFSGRQFSNSRSEMNVSTLELGDSALYLCASSRGQAAGYTFGSGTRLTVV.

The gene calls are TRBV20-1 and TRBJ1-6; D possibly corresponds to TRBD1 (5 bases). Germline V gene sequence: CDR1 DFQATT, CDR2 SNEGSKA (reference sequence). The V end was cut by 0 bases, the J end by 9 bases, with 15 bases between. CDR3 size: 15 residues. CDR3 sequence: CSARDEGRAVSPLHF. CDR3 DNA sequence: TGCAGTGCTAGAGATGAGGGGAGGGCAGTTTCACCCCTCCACTTT.

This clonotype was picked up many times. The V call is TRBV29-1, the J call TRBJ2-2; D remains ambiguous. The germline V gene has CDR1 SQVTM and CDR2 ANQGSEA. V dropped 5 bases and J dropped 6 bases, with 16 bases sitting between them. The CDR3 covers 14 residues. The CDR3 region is CSVSTGSPAGELFF. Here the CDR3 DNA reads TGCAGCGTTTCTACGGGTTCCCCGGCCGGGGAGCTGTTTTTT.

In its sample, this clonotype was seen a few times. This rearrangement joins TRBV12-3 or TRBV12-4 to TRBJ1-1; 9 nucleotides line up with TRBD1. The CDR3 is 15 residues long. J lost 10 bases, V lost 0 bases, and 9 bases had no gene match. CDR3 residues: CASSLASGQGIVAFF. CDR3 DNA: TGTGCCAGCAGTTTAGCCTCCGGACAGGGGATTGTAGCTTTCTTT.

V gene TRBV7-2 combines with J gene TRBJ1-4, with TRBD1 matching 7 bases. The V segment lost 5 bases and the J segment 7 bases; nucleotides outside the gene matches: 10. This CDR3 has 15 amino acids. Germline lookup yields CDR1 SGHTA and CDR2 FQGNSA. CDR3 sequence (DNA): TGTGCCAGCAGCCCCGGAAGGAGGGGGCCTGAAAAACTGTTTTTT. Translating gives CASSPGRRGPEKLFF.

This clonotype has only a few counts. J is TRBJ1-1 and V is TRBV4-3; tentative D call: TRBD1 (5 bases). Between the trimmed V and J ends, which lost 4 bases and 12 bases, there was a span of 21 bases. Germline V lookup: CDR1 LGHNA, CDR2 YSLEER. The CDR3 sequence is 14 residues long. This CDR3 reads CASSPNGARERPFF. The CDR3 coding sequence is TGCGCCAGCAGCCCTAATGGTGCCAGGGAGAGACCTTTCTTT.

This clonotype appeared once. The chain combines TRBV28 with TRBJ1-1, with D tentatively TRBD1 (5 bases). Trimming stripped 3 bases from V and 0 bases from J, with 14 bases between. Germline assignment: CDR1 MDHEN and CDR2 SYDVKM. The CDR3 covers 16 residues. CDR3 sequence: CASSFGLGGMNTEAFF. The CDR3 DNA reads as TGTGCCAGCAGTTTTGGGTTGGGGGGAATGAACACTGAAGCTTTCTTT. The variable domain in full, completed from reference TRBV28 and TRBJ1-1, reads DVKVTQSSRYLVKRTGEKVFLECVQDMDHENMFWYRQDPGLGLRLIYFSYDVKMKEKGDIPEGYSVSREKKERFSLILESASTNQTSMYLCASSFGLGGMNTEAFFGQGTRLTVV.

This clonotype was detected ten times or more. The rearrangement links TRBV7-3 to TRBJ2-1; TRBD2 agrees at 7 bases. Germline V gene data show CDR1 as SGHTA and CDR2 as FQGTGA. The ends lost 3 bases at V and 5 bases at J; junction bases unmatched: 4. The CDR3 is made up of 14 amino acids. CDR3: CASSLSGNDNEQFF. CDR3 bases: TGTGCCAGCAGCTTGAGCGGGAACGACAATGAGCAGTTCTTC.

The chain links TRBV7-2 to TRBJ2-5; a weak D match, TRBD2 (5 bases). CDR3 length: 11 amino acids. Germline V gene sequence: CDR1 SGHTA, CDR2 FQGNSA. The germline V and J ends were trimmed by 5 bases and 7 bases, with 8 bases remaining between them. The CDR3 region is CASSLSVTQYF. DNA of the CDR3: TGTGCCAGCAGCCTTAGCGTGACCCAGTACTTC.

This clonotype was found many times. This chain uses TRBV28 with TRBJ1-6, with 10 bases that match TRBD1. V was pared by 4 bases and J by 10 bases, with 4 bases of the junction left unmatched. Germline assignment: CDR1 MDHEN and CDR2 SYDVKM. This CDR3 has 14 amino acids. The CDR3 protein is CASSSGTGDSPLHF. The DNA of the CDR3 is TGTGCCAGCAGTTCCGGGACAGGGGACTCACCCCTCCACTTT.

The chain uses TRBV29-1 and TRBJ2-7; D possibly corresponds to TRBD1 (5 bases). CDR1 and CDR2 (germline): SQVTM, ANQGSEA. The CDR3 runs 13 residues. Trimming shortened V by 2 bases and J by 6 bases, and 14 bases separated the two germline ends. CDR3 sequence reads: CSVEIQGRSEQYF. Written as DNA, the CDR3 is TGCAGCGTTGAAATTCAGGGAAGATCCGAGCAGTACTTC.

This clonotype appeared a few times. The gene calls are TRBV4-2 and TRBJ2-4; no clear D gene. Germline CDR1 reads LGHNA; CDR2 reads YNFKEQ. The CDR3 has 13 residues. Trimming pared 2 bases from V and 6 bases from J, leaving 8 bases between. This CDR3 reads CASSQRASNIQYF. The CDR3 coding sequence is TGTGCCAGCAGCCAACGGGCCTCAAACATTCAGTACTTC.